Below are 22 T cell receptor beta chains sequenced from a single sample in a study of shared clonotypes between healthy human individuals (dated by TCRdb to the early 2020s). Libraries came from the immunoSEQ multiplex PCR assay. In its TCRdb copy, this immuneACCESS table keeps in-frame sequences only and misses some clones. Where compared with another copy, unresolved V genes explain less than half of these, and the others have no known cause. The sample has some 2.1 million clones on record, 85% to 95% of them singletons. The ten largest clones represent about 0.13% of the sample. Sequencing was done on a sample of naive CD4+ T cells sorted from blood. Interpreted using the paper, the cell subset or site label stands for: CD45RA+ positively selected. The origin of the receptors is a man between 18 and 35 years old in good health.

The chain uses TRBV6-1 and TRBJ2-7, with 9 bases that match TRBD2. Germline V gene sequence: CDR1 MNHNS, CDR2 SASEGT. V shed 5 bases, J shed 2 bases, and the junction held 1 base outside the gene matches. The CDR3 totals 13 residues. The CDR3, as DNA: TGTGCCAGCAGTAGCGGGAGGCCCTACGAGCAGTACTTC. Translating it yields CASSSGRPYEQYF.

Only one count was recorded for this clone. The chain employs TRBV4-2 and TRBJ2-1; 10 nucleotides align to TRBD2. Trimming cost V 0 bases and J 4 bases; bases outside gene matches: 3. The CDR3 is 16 residues long. The germline gives CDR1 LGHNA, CDR2 YNFKEQ. The CDR3 DNA reads TGTGCCAGCAGCCAAGATATGACTAGCGGGTACAATGAGCAGTTCTTC. Protein product: CASSQDMTSGYNEQFF.

Note on this clone: Other DNA sequences of this sample code for an identical CDR3. V is TRBV9 and J is TRBJ1-2; D is undetermined. CDR1 and CDR2 from the germline V gene are SGDLS and YYNGEE. The CDR3 consists of 13 residues. The V and J ends lost 0 bases and 2 bases respectively, with 5 bases between them. CDR3 amino acids: CASSVEGNYGYTF. CDR3 in DNA: TGTGCCAGCAGCGTAGAAGGAAACTATGGCTACACCTTC.

J is TRBJ2-2 and V is TRBV7-8; possibly TRBD1 for D (7 bases). The length of the CDR3 is 18 residues. Germline V gene data show CDR1 as SGHVS and CDR2 as FQNEAQ. Trimming took off 1 base at V and 7 bases at J, with 22 bases between the two ends. The CDR3 DNA follows: TGTGCCAGCAGCTTAGGCACATATCCGACAGGGAGGATCGGGGAGCTGTTTTTT. Protein: CASSLGTYPTGRIGELFF.

This chain connects TRBV28 to TRBJ2-5; D is unclear. The ends were cut back, 7 bases at V and 7 bases at J, with 7 bases in the middle. The CDR3 spans 10 residues. CDR1 is MDHEN, CDR2 SYDVKM, per germline. As DNA, the CDR3 is TGTGCCAGCAATAACAGGACCCAGTACTTC. It translates to CASNNRTQYF.

V usage is TRBV9 and J usage is TRBJ2-1; 11 bases map to TRBD2. Germline CDR1 reads SGDLS; CDR2 reads YYNGEE. With V trimmed by 0 bases and J by 5 bases, 4 bases remained unmatched. The CDR3 length is 16 residues. The CDR3 loop is CASSVAVTSGDNEQFF. CDR3 DNA: TGTGCCAGCAGCGTAGCTGTGACTAGCGGGGACAATGAGCAGTTCTTC.

The genes are TRBV27 and TRBJ2-7, with 9 bases aligning to TRBD2. Germline CDR1 is MNHEY and CDR2 is SMNVEV (reference sequence). This CDR3 is built from 17 residues. V trimming: 2 bases; J trimming: 5 bases; junction bases outside the gene matches: 13. Written as DNA, the CDR3 is TGTGCCAGCAGTTTAAGGTTTGCGGCTAGCGGGACCCACGAGCAGTACTTC. Translating it yields CASSLRFAASGTHEQYF.

This clone was seen just once. The J gene is TRBJ2-5, the V gene TRBV9, with TRBD2 identical over 8 bases. Germline CDR1 reads SGDLS; CDR2 reads YYNGEE. After removal of 4 bases from V and 2 bases from J, the junction contained 10 bases not matched to a gene. The CDR3 length is 16 residues. CDR3 bases: TGTGCCAGCAGCCTGTCTAGCGGGCAGAAACAAGAGACCCAGTACTTC. Translated: CASSLSSGQKQETQYF. Complete variable domain (other parts from reference TRBV9 and TRBJ2-5): DSGVTQTPKHLITATGQRVTLRCSPRSGDLSVYWYQQSLDQGLQFLIQYYNGEERAKGNILERFSAQQFPDLHSELNLSSLELGDSALYFCASSLSSGQKQETQYFGPGTRLLVL.

V is TRBV18 and J is TRBJ2-7, with 11 bases matching TRBD2. This CDR3 region has 17 residues. Germline CDR1 is KGHSH and CDR2 is LQKENI. The V and J ends lost 6 bases and 4 bases, in that order; junction bases with no gene match: 14. DNA of the CDR3: TGTGCCAGCTCCGAGACTAGCGGGATTCTAATGGGTTACGAGCAGTACTTC. This gives the protein CASSETSGILMGYEQYF.

This rearrangement joins TRBV5-4 to TRBJ2-5, with 7 nucleotides matching TRBD1. CDR3 length: 14 amino acids. The V segment lost 4 bases and the J segment 3 bases; nucleotides outside the gene matches: 6. The germline V gene encodes CDR1 SGHNT and CDR2 YYREEE (reference sequence). The CDR3 nucleotides read TGTGCCAGCAGCAGGGGACAGAGAGAAGAGACCCAGTACTTC. Translation: CASSRGQREETQYF.

The chain carries TRBV19 and TRBJ1-1; possible D gene TRBD1, 5 bases. This CDR3 spans 11 amino acids. The germline V gene encodes CDR1 LNHDA and CDR2 SQIVND (reference sequence). V dropped 5 bases and J dropped 10 bases, with 11 bases sitting between them. CDR3 loop: CASSQGNGAFF. The CDR3 DNA is TGTGCCAGTAGTCAGGGAAACGGAGCTTTCTTT.

This clone was detected only once. The rearrangement joins TRBV30 to TRBJ2-7, with TRBD1 as a possible D gene (6 bases). Trimming shortened V by 3 bases and J by 6 bases, and 15 bases separated the two germline ends. This CDR3 region has 13 residues. CDR1 GTSNPN and CDR2 SVGIG come from the germline V gene (reference sequence). The CDR3 DNA is TGTGCCTGGAGGGAAACAGGGTCCGGCGAGCAGTACTTC. Amino acids: CAWRETGSGEQYF. Based on the CDR3 plus reference TRBV30 and TRBJ2-7, the full variable domain is SQTIHQWPATLVQPVGSPLSLECTVEGTSNPNLYWYRQAAGRGLQLLFYSVGIGQISSEVPQNLSASRPQDRQFILSSKKLLLSDSGFYLCAWRETGSGEQYFGPGTRLTVT.

The J gene is TRBJ1-1, the V gene TRBV6-7; D is uncertain. TRBV6-7 is recorded as an ORF, its role being uncertain. Trimming pared 8 bases from V and 1 base from J, leaving 11 bases between. The CDR3 sequence is 13 residues long. The CDR3: CASSGISNTEAFF. As DNA, the CDR3 is TGTGCCAGCTCCGGCATCTCGAACACTGAAGCTTTCTTT.

V is TRBV9 and J is TRBJ2-1, with D perhaps TRBD2 (6 bases). The CDR3 totals 18 residues. Germline V gene data show CDR1 as SGDLS and CDR2 as YYNGEE. The ends were cut back, 4 bases at V and 0 bases at J, with 20 bases in the middle. CDR3 residues: CASSPRPSGLSSYNEQFF. The CDR3 DNA sequence: TGTGCCAGCAGCCCCCGGCCGAGCGGGCTAAGCTCCTACAATGAGCAGTTCTTC. Using reference TRBV9 and TRBJ2-1 for the parts outside the CDR3, the full variable domain is DSGVTQTPKHLITATGQRVTLRCSPRSGDLSVYWYQQSLDQGLQFLIQYYNGEERAKGNILERFSAQQFPDLHSELNLSSLELGDSALYFCASSPRPSGLSSYNEQFFGPGTRLTVL.

This chain uses TRBV10-1 with TRBJ1-1; D gene ambiguous. CDR3 length: 14 amino acids. Trimming took off 0 bases at V and 5 bases at J, with 10 bases between the two ends. Germline-derived CDR1 and CDR2 are WNHNN and SYGVQD (reference sequence). The CDR3 sequence is CASSESTVGTEAFF. CDR3 bases: TGCGCCAGCAGTGAGTCGACTGTGGGAACTGAAGCTTTCTTT.

The chain employs TRBV7-3 and TRBJ2-2; D gene uncertain. Germline V gives CDR1 SGHTA, CDR2 FQGTGA. There are 12 residues in the CDR3. Trimming cost V 6 bases and J 3 bases, with 5 bases left between them. CDR3 in amino acids: CASSYYTGELFF. DNA for the CDR3: TGTGCCAGCAGTTACTACACCGGGGAGCTGTTTTTT.

The chain has TRBV7-2 and TRBJ2-2; 10 nucleotides match TRBD2. Unmatched junction bases numbered 8, after V lost 2 bases and J lost 5 bases. This CDR3 region has 17 residues. Germline loops: CDR1 SGHTA, CDR2 FQGNSA. The DNA for the CDR3 is TGTGCCAGCAGCTTAATAGCTAGCGGGAGAATTACCGGGGAGCTGTTTTTT. Residues: CASSLIASGRITGELFF.

About this clone itself: In the same sample, other DNA sequences code for this CDR3. The chain joins TRBV28 to TRBJ2-3; D is uncertain. Germline values: CDR1 MDHEN, CDR2 SYDVKM. The CDR3 extends over 13 amino acids. V dropped 4 bases and J dropped 0 bases, with 5 bases sitting between them. CDR3 in DNA: TGTGCCAGCAGTTCTCCCAGCACAGATACGCAGTATTTT. Protein: CASSSPSTDTQYF.

The chain employs TRBV7-9 and TRBJ2-2; D might be TRBD1 (6 bases). The V end was cut by 0 bases, the J end by 1 base, with 15 bases between. This CDR3 region has 18 residues. Germline V CDR1 and CDR2: SEHNR, FQNEAQ (reference sequence). The CDR3 is CASSLAQQGNMNTGELFF. In nucleotides, the CDR3 is TGTGCCAGCAGCTTAGCTCAACAGGGTAATATGAACACCGGGGAGCTGTTTTTT.

The rearrangement links TRBV7-6 to TRBJ2-7; 9 bases align to TRBD1. Germline V gene data show CDR1 as SGHVS and CDR2 as FNYEAQ. CDR3 size: 16 residues. V shed 1 base and J 2 bases; nucleotides not matched to a gene: 6. The CDR3 loop is CASSLGVGTGPYEQYF. CDR3 nucleotide sequence: TGTGCCAGCAGCTTAGGGGTTGGGACAGGGCCCTACGAGCAGTACTTC.

The chain couples TRBV27 to TRBJ1-2; D remains unclear. Germline assignment: CDR1 MNHEY and CDR2 SMNVEV (reference sequence). The germline V and J ends were trimmed by 2 bases and 1 base, with 8 bases remaining between them. This CDR3 is built from 14 residues. This CDR3 is CASSLRGFNYGYTF. The CDR3 DNA follows: TGTGCCAGCAGTTTACGAGGATTTAACTATGGCTACACCTTC.

This clone was recorded once. The chain recombines TRBV30 with TRBJ1-5; TRBD1 agrees at 7 bases. Unmatched junction bases numbered 8, after V lost 2 bases and J lost 7 bases. The germline V gene has CDR1 GTSNPN and CDR2 SVGIG (reference sequence). The CDR3 runs to 14 residues. CDR3 region: CAWSQGQLLQPQHF. CDR3 nucleotide sequence: TGTGCCTGGAGTCAGGGACAGTTACTACAGCCCCAGCATTTT. The full variable domain, completed using reference TRBV30 and TRBJ1-5, is SQTIHQWPATLVQPVGSPLSLECTVEGTSNPNLYWYRQAAGRGLQLLFYSVGIGQISSEVPQNLSASRPQDRQFILSSKKLLLSDSGFYLCAWSQGQLLQPQHFGDGTRLSIL.